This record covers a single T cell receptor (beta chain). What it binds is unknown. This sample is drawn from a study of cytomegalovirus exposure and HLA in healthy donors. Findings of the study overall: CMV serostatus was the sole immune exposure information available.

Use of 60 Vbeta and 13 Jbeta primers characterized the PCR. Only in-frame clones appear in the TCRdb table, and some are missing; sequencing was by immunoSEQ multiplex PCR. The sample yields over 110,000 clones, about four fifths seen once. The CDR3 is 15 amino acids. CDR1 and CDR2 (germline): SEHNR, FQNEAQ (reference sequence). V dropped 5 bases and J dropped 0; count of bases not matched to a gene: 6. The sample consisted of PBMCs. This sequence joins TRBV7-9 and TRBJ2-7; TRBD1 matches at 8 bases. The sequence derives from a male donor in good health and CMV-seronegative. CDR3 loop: CASSPDRVSSYEQYF. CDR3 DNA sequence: TGTGCCAGCAGCCCGGACAGGGTGAGCTCCTACGAGCAGTACTTC.